The subject of this entry is one T cell receptor (beta chain). The record originates from a study of control samples from healthy donors and cancer patients. In germline, CDR1 is LNHDA, CDR2 SQIVND (reference sequence). The V and J ends lost 3 bases and 4 bases respectively, with 15 bases between them. This CDR3 region has 16 residues. TCRdb's table, derived via immunoSEQ multiplex PCR, lists solely in-frame clones and lacks some. The table lists fewer than 40,000 clones, approximately 94% of them singletons, with around 1.6% in the top ten. Sequenced sample: PBMCs. This clonotype originated in a man aged 35 to 55 with colorectal cancer. V gene TRBV19 combines with J gene TRBJ2-2; the D call may be TRBD1 or TRBD2 (6 bases each). CDR3 sequence: CASSIRGGRSTGELFF. Written as DNA, the CDR3 is TGTGCCAGTAGTATTCGAGGGGGGAGGAGCACCGGGGAGCTGTTTTTT.